The 12 T cell receptor beta chains listed next were all sequenced from one sample in a study of OX40 agonist ivuxolimab in advanced cancers. Some clones are missing from TCRdb's copy, which holds only in-frame ones; the method was immunoSEQ multiplex PCR. Of 40,000 to 45,000 clones in the sample, roughly 90% were seen once. The specimen comprised CD4+ or CD8+ T cells sorted from blood, sampled in a trial of the OX40 agonist ivuxolimab. The receptors shown here come from an adult with an advanced solid tumor such as melanoma, head and neck, liver or kidney cancer.

V usage is TRBV18 and J usage is TRBJ2-7; TRBD1 matches 8 bases. This CDR3 is built from 14 residues. Trimming took 3 bases from V and 5 from J; bases not matched to a gene: 6. Germline V CDR1 and CDR2: KGHSH, LQKENI. CDR3 DNA sequence: TGTGCCAGCTCACCTGTGACAGGGGTAGACGAGCAGTACTTC. Amino acids: CASSPVTGVDEQYF.

This chain links TRBV19 with TRBJ2-2, with D unclear. Looked up from germline, CDR1 is LNHDA and CDR2 is SQIVND (reference sequence). V was pared by 3 bases and J by 4 bases, with 9 bases between. The CDR3 runs to 14 residues. This CDR3 is CASSIAPTTGELFF. DNA of the CDR3: TGTGCCAGTAGTATCGCCCCGACCACCGGGGAGCTGTTTTTT.

The rearrangement uses TRBV28 and TRBJ2-2; no clear D. CDR1 and CDR2 (germline): MDHEN, SYDVKM. The CDR3 is 14 amino acids. V was shortened by 6 bases and J by 3 bases, with 11 bases between the two germline ends. CDR3 sequence (DNA): TGTGCCAGCAGCTTCAACGCCTACACCGGGGAGCTGTTTTTT. Its translation: CASSFNAYTGELFF.

The rearrangement uses TRBV2 and TRBJ2-7, with 11 positions matching TRBD2. Per the germline V gene, CDR1 is SNHLY and CDR2 is FYNNEI. The junction had 10 bases not matched to a gene; V was cut back by 6 bases and J by 6 bases. The CDR3 has 15 residues. The CDR3 DNA sequence: TGTGCCAGCAGCGTAGGTAGCGGGAGGGCCTCCGAGCAGTACTTC. Translating gives CASSVGSGRASEQYF.

This clone was detected once. V and J are TRBV5-1 and TRBJ1-6; 9 bases align to TRBD1. Germline-derived CDR1 and CDR2 are SGHRS and YFSETQ. This CDR3 is built from 15 residues. V lost 4 bases, J lost 8 bases, and 7 bases stayed unmatched. The DNA of the CDR3 is TGCGCCAGCAGCCCGTCGGACAGGGGTGATTCACCCCTCCACTTT. Its translation is CASSPSDRGDSPLHF.

Sample share makes this clone medium-sized. This chain joins TRBV6-1 and TRBJ2-3; 7 bases line up with TRBD1. Trimming took 4 bases from V and 3 from J; bases not matched to a gene: 4. This CDR3 is built from 14 residues. Germline CDR1 is MNHNS and CDR2 is SASEGT. The DNA for the CDR3 is TGTGCCAGCAGTGCCAGGGGGTCGACAGATACGCAGTATTTT. This sequence encodes CASSARGSTDTQYF.

The chain recombines TRBV7-8 with TRBJ2-1, with 8 positions matching TRBD1. After removal of 2 bases from V and 8 bases from J, the junction contained 11 bases not matched to a gene. The CDR3 runs to 16 residues. Germline loops: CDR1 SGHVS, CDR2 FQNEAQ. The DNA of the CDR3 is TGTGCCAGCAGCTTAATATACGGACAGGGACACGATGAGCAGTTCTTC. This codes for CASSLIYGQGHDEQFF.

The chain carries TRBV19 and TRBJ2-7; weak D call: TRBD2 (5 bases). Trimming took 4 bases from V and 3 from J, leaving 25 bases between them. Germline CDR1 reads LNHDA; CDR2 reads SQIVND (reference sequence). The CDR3 covers 18 residues. CDR3 sequence: CASSTRPLSGKVSYEQYF. Written as DNA, the CDR3 is TGTGCCAGTAGTACCCGCCCCCTCAGCGGTAAGGTGAGCTACGAGCAGTACTTC.

This rearrangement joins TRBV7-9 to TRBJ2-1; TRBD2 aligns across 10 bases. Unmatched junction bases numbered 20, after V lost 5 bases and J lost 7 bases. CDR1 is SEHNR, CDR2 FQNEAQ, per germline (reference sequence). This CDR3 contains 19 residues. CDR3 amino acids: CASSAPGTSVRRSVNEQFF. CDR3 DNA sequence: TGTGCCAGCAGCGCACCCGGGACTAGCGTCCGACGATCGGTAAATGAGCAGTTCTTC. The entire variable domain, with the rest obtained from reference TRBV7-9 and TRBJ2-1, is as follows: DTGVSQNPRHKITKRGQNVTFRCDPISEHNRLYWYRQTLGQGPEFLTYFQNEAQLEKSRLLSDRFSAERPKGSFSTLEIQRTEQGDSAMYLCASSAPGTSVRRSVNEQFFGPGTRLTVL.

The genes are TRBV28 and TRBJ2-4, with TRBD1 matching over 9 bases. This CDR3 region has 16 residues. Unmatched junction bases numbered 8, after V lost 6 bases and J lost 2 bases. CDR1 is MDHEN, CDR2 SYDVKM, per germline. The CDR3 region is CASSRRDRVTKNIQYF. In DNA form, the CDR3 reads TGTGCCAGCAGCCGCCGGGACAGGGTAACCAAAAACATTCAGTACTTC.

The CDR3 nucleotides are TGCGCCAGCAGACCTCCCCTAGCGGGAGGGGTGCACGAGCAGTACTTC. As protein: CASRPPLAGGVHEQYF. The chain links TRBV10-2 to TRBJ2-7; 12 bases align to TRBD2. The CDR3 is made up of 16 amino acids. Germline assignment: CDR1 WSHSY and CDR2 SAAADI. The V segment lost 6 bases and the J segment 5 bases; nucleotides outside the gene matches: 11.

This sequence joins TRBV28 and TRBJ1-3; D might be TRBD1 (5 bases). The CDR3 runs 14 residues. Germline V lookup: CDR1 MDHEN, CDR2 SYDVKM. V was pared by 6 bases and J by 4 bases, with 13 bases between. CDR3 sequence: CASSTPSGGNTIYF. DNA for the CDR3: TGTGCCAGCAGCACCCCCTCAGGGGGAAACACCATATATTTT.